The 8 T cell receptor beta chains reported below all come from one sample, sequenced in a study of CD8 T cells in Susac syndrome. RNA was extracted with the RNeasy kit, and a quantity of roughly 0.5 to 1 ug was reverse transcribed using random hexamers. TCRdb reanalysed the immunoSEQ multiplex PCR reads using MiXCR and keeps one entry per CDR3 protein. The table lists some 170,000 distinct CDR3 sequences, around 94% of them singletons, with 0.099% in the top ten. Specimen: CD4+ T cells from PBMCs. The receptors originated from a human donor with Susac syndrome.

This sequence joins TRBV4-1 and TRBJ2-1; D call uncertain. CDR1 MGHRA and CDR2 YSYEKL come from the germline V gene. This CDR3 region has 16 residues. Deletions cut 5 bases from V and 9 bases from J, with 23 bases between. This CDR3 reads CASSVTPITVVSEQFF. The CDR3 nucleotides read TGCGCCAGCAGCGTTACACCTATTACAGTTGTTTCTGAGCAGTTCTTC.

In this sample, this clonotype turned up a few times. This chain's CDR3 is CASSQTGGPDEQYF. The CDR3 nucleotides are TGCGCCAGCAGCCAGACGGGAGGGCCAGACGAGCAGTACTTC. The chain uses TRBV4-1 and TRBJ2-7, with 8 bases identical to TRBD2. This CDR3 spans 14 amino acids. The J segment lost 5 bases and the V segment lost 3 bases, leaving 6 bases of the junction unmatched. Germline CDR1 is MGHRA and CDR2 is YSYEKL.

The J gene is TRBJ2-1, the V gene TRBV7-3; 12 bases fit TRBD2. V lost 5 bases, J lost 6 bases, and 14 bases stayed unmatched. CDR1 is SGHTA, CDR2 FQGTGA, per germline. CDR3 size: 18 residues. The CDR3 bases are TGTGCCAGCAGCCCAAGGCCTAGCGGGGGGGCCTTGCCCAATGAGCAGTTCTTC. The encoded protein is CASSPRPSGGALPNEQFF.

This chain joins TRBV29-1 and TRBJ2-1; D remains ambiguous. Germline V CDR1 and CDR2: SQVTM, ANQGSEA. The ends were cut back, 1 base at V and 8 bases at J, with 15 bases in the middle. The CDR3 is 14 amino acids. In DNA form, the CDR3 reads TGCAGCGTTGAAGGAAAAAGGGTCAGGTATGAGCAGTTCTTC. Protein product: CSVEGKRVRYEQFF.

This chain joins TRBV9 and TRBJ1-1; no reliable D call. The germline gives CDR1 SGDLS, CDR2 YYNGEE. The germline V and J ends were trimmed by 4 bases and 3 bases, with 13 bases remaining between them. This CDR3 region has 14 residues. As DNA, the CDR3 is TGTGCCAGCAGCCCCAGAGTAGCAGACACTGAAGCTTTCTTT. Encoded protein: CASSPRVADTEAFF.

The chain joins TRBV4-3 to TRBJ2-2; unclear D gene. Germline-derived CDR1 and CDR2 are LGHNA and YSLEER. Between the trimmed V and J ends, which lost 0 bases and 4 bases, there was a span of 6 bases. The CDR3 length is 14 residues. The chain's CDR3 is CASSQDWVTGELFF. Written as DNA, the CDR3 is TGCGCCAGCAGCCAAGATTGGGTCACCGGGGAGCTGTTTTTT.

The chain employs TRBV18 and TRBJ1-5, with 7 bases aligning to TRBD1. Losses at the gene ends were 4 bases for V and 5 bases for J; bases not matched to a gene: 5. Per germline, CDR1 KGHSH and CDR2 LQKENI. The CDR3 extends over 14 amino acids. This chain's CDR3 is CASSRGTEHQPQHF. The CDR3 nucleotides read TGTGCCAGCTCACGAGGGACAGAGCATCAGCCCCAGCATTTT.

The chain has TRBV6-2 or TRBV6-3 and TRBJ2-7; weak D call: TRBD1 (5 bases). Germline loops: CDR1 MNHEY, CDR2 SVGEGT. The V gene lost 6 bases and the J gene lost 5 bases, with 11 bases spanning the gap. This CDR3 spans 12 amino acids. CDR3 protein: CASSSGWDEQYF. The CDR3 nucleotides are TGTGCCAGCAGCTCAGGGTGGGACGAGCAGTACTTC.